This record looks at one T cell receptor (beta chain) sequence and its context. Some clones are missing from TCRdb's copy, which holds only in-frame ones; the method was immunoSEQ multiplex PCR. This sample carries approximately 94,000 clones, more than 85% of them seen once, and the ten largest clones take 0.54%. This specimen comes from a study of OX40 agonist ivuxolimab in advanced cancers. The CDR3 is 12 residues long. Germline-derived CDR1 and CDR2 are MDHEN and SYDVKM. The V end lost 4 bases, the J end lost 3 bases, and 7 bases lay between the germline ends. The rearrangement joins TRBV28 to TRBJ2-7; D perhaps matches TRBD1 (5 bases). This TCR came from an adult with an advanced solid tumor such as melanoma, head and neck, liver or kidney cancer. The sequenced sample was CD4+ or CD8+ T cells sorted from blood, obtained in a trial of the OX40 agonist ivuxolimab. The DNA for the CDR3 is TGTGCCAGCAGTTCGACAGTCTACGAGCAGTACTTC. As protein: CASSSTVYEQYF.